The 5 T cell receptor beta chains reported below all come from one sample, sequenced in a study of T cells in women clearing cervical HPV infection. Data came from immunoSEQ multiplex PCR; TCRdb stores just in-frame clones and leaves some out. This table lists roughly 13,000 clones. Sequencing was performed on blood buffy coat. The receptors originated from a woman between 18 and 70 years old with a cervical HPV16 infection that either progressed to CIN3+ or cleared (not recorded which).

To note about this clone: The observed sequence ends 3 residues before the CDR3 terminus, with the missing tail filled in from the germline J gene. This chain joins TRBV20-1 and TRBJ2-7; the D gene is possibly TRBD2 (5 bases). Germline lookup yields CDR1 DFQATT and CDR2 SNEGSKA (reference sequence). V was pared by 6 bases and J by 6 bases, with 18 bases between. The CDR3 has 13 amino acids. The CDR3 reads CSAPDGLSGEQYF. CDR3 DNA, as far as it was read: TGCAGTGCGCCCGACGGGCTAAGCGGCGAG.

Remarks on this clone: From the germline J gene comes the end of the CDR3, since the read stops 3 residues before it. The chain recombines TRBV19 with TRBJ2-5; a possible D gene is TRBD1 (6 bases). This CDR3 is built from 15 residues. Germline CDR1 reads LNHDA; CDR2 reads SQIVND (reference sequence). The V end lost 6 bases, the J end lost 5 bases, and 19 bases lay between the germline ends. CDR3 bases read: TGTGCCAGTAGCGCGCAAATCGGGACATCTGAGACC. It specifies CASSAQIGTSET. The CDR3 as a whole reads CASSAQIGTSETQYF.

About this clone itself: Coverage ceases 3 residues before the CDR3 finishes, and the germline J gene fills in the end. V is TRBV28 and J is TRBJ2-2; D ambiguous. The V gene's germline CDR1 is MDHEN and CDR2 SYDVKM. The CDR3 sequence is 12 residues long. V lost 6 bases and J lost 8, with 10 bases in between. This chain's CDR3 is CASSQSRGELFF. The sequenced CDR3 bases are TGTGCCAGCAGCCAGAGCAGGGGGGAG.

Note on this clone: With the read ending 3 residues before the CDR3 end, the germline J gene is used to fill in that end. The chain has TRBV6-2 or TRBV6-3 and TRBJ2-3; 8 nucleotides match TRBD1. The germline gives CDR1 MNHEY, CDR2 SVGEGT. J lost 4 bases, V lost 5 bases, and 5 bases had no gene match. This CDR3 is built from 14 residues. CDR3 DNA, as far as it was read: TGTGCCAGCAGTCCCAGGACAGGGCCAGATACG. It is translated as CASSPRTGPDT. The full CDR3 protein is CASSPRTGPDTQYF.

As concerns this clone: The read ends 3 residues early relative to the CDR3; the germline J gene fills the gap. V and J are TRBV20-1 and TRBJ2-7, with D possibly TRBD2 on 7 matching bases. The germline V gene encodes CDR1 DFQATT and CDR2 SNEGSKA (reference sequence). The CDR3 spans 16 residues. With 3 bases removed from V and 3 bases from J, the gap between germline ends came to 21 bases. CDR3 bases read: TGCAGTGCTAGGGGGGTTTCGGGGGCGGGGGTCTACGAG. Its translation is CSARGVSGAGVYE. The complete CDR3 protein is CSARGVSGAGVYEQYF.